Presented here are 10 T cell receptor beta chains from one specimen sequenced in a study of early T cells in non-severe SARS-CoV-2 infection (dated by TCRdb to about 2021). Receptor amplification or capture employed 5' RACE. The data were produced on a NextSeq 500. TCRdb cleaned the public reads at Q25 with fastp, built clones with MiXCR and kept in-frame beta chains. CDR3 protein sequences are deduplicated, and each keeps its most common genes and DNA. The sample table lists more than 20,000 distinct CDR3 sequences, about 4% of them with a count of one. The ten most abundant clones make up roughly 1.5% of the sample. The sequencing sample was made of whole blood. The receptors originated from an adult who was a healthcare worker with PCR-confirmed SARS-CoV-2 infection or an uninfected control (not recorded which).

This clonotype was seen repeatedly, ten times or more. Here the CDR3 DNA reads TGTGCCAGCAGGGGAACGGCTAATGAAAAACTGTTTTTT. It is translated as CASRGTANEKLFF. The rearrangement links TRBV6-6 to TRBJ1-4; no definite D call. This CDR3 contains 13 residues. The V gene's germline CDR1 is MNHNY and CDR2 SVGAGI (reference sequence). Trimming took 6 bases from V and 3 from J, leaving 8 bases between them.

This clonotype showed up many times. V gene TRBV5-1 combines with J gene TRBJ2-1; 11 bases are shared with TRBD2. Germline assignment: CDR1 SGHRS and CDR2 YFSETQ. Trimming took 3 bases from V and 7 from J; bases not matched to a gene: 12. The CDR3 contains 17 residues. CDR3 protein: CASSSQLAGEVRNEQFF. In nucleotides, the CDR3 is TGCGCCAGCAGCTCCCAACTAGCGGGGGAGGTAAGGAATGAGCAGTTCTTC.

This clonotype was picked up a small number of times. The J gene is TRBJ2-1, the V gene TRBV24-1; 10 nucleotides match TRBD1. V was pared by 4 bases and J by 3 bases, with 11 bases of the junction left unmatched. This CDR3 region has 18 residues. Germline CDR1 KGHDR, CDR2 SFDVKD. CDR3 coding DNA: TGTGCCACCAGTGACCCTAAAAGACAGGGGGCAAACTACAATGAGCAGTTCTTC. It translates to CATSDPKRQGANYNEQFF.

Within the sample, this clonotype is medium-sized. The chain carries TRBV4-2 and TRBJ1-6; D call uncertain. V was cut by 1 base and J by 13 bases, with 14 bases left in between. In germline, CDR1 is LGHNA, CDR2 YNFKEQ. This CDR3 region has 14 residues. The CDR3 region has the DNA TGTGCCAGCAGCCAAGGGGGATCAGATGTGCCCCTCCACTTT. Amino acids: CASSQGGSDVPLHF.

This clonotype has ten or more counts. The rearrangement joins TRBV20-1 to TRBJ2-7; D assignment may be TRBD1 or TRBD2 (5 bases each). The V gene lost 1 base and the J gene lost 3 bases, with 13 bases spanning the gap. Germline V gives CDR1 DFQATT, CDR2 SNEGSKA (reference sequence). CDR3 size: 14 residues. Here the CDR3 DNA reads TGCAGTGCTAGAGGGGAGAGACAGTACTACGAGCAGTACTTC. Protein sequence: CSARGERQYYEQYF.

This clonotype was seen many times. The genes are TRBV30 and TRBJ2-2, with 9 bases lining up with TRBD2. CDR1 is GTSNPN and CDR2 is SVGIG in the germline V gene (reference sequence). With V trimmed by 2 bases and J by 4 bases, 8 bases remained unmatched. The CDR3 consists of 16 residues. This chain's CDR3 is CAWSSSGTSLTGELFF. In nucleotides, the CDR3 is TGTGCCTGGAGTAGCTCTGGGACTAGCCTCACCGGGGAGCTGTTTTTT.

This clonotype is medium-sized by share. The genes are TRBV11-2 and TRBJ2-1; TRBD1 is a possible D gene (7 bases). This CDR3 spans 17 amino acids. Germline CDR1 SGHAT, CDR2 FQNNGV. The V end was cut by 3 bases, the J end by 0 bases, with 15 bases between. The CDR3 DNA follows: TGTGCCAGCAGCTTTTACGCGGGACAGAGCTCCTACAATGAGCAGTTCTTC. It translates to CASSFYAGQSSYNEQFF.

This clonotype was counted many times. V is TRBV11-2 and J is TRBJ2-3; possibly TRBD1 for D (6 bases). CDR1 SGHAT and CDR2 FQNNGV come from the germline V gene. Between the trimmed V and J ends, which lost 3 bases and 4 bases, there was a span of 8 bases. The CDR3 is 13 residues long. Here the CDR3 reads CASSFTGSDTQYF. Written as DNA, the CDR3 is TGTGCCAGCAGCTTTACAGGGTCAGATACGCAGTATTTT.

This clonotype was found many times. The chain has TRBV6-2 or TRBV6-3 and TRBJ2-2; perhaps TRBD2 as D (5 bases). Germline V CDR1 and CDR2: MNHEY, SVGEGT. V was trimmed by 4 bases and J by 2 bases, leaving 11 bases between them. CDR3 size: 15 residues. CDR3 bases: TGTGCCAGCAGTTCGGGCTGGACTAACACCGGGGAGCTGTTTTTT. Its translation: CASSSGWTNTGELFF.

This clonotype is medium-sized by share. The chain uses TRBV20-1 and TRBJ1-2; 10 positions agree with TRBD1. The CDR3 is made up of 14 amino acids. Germline loops: CDR1 DFQATT, CDR2 SNEGSKA (reference sequence). V shed 4 bases and J 6 bases; nucleotides not matched to a gene: 8. The CDR3 DNA follows: TGCAGTGCTATCTCCGACAGGGGGCGCGATGGCTACACCTTC. Translation: CSAISDRGRDGYTF.